The 13 T cell receptor beta chains in this list originate from one sample, sequenced in a study of cytomegalovirus exposure and HLA in healthy donors. It was with 60 Vbeta and 13 Jbeta primers that the PCR ran. Data came from immunoSEQ multiplex PCR; TCRdb stores just in-frame clones and leaves some out. The sample consists of more than 95,000 clones, roughly 70% of them appearing once. The sequencing input was PBMCs. These receptors all stem from a man aged 35 to 55 in good health and CMV-seronegative.

This chain connects TRBV7-8 to TRBJ2-6; D may be TRBD2 (5 bases). The germline V gene encodes CDR1 SGHVS and CDR2 FQNEAQ. V lost 4 bases, J lost 4 bases, and 17 bases lay in between. CDR3 length: 17 amino acids. CDR3 residues: CASSSPHARAGANVLTF. In DNA, the CDR3 is TGTGCCAGCAGCTCACCCCATGCGAGGGCCGGGGCCAACGTCCTGACTTTC.

This chain links TRBV7-2 with TRBJ2-7, with 7 bases that match TRBD1. With 0 bases clipped from V and 2 bases from J, the junction kept 1 base outside the gene matches. CDR1 is SGHTA, CDR2 FQGNSA, per germline. The CDR3 contains 14 residues. CDR3 nucleotides: TGTGCCAGCAGCTTAGCACAGGGGACCTACGAGCAGTACTTC. Its translation is CASSLAQGTYEQYF.

This CDR3 is CASRRTGGVSNTEAFF. Here the CDR3 DNA reads TGTGCCAGCAGACGAACAGGGGGAGTTTCGAACACTGAAGCTTTCTTT. The chain recombines TRBV11-1 with TRBJ1-1, with 8 nucleotides matching TRBD1. The CDR3 is 16 residues long. Germline CDR1 is SGHAT and CDR2 is FQDESV (reference sequence). J lost 1 base, V lost 6 bases, and 10 bases had no gene match.

The gene calls are TRBV15 and TRBJ1-1; 7 positions match TRBD1. CDR3 size: 15 residues. The germline gives CDR1 LNHNV, CDR2 YYDKDF (reference sequence). J was trimmed by 3 bases and V by 1 base; bases with no gene match: 5. CDR3 protein: CATSRGGQGDTEAFF. CDR3 sequence (DNA): TGTGCCACCAGCAGAGGGGGGCAGGGGGACACTGAAGCTTTCTTT.

The J gene is TRBJ2-5, the V gene TRBV6-1; D is unclear. From germline, CDR1 is MNHNS and CDR2 SASEGT. The CDR3 length is 13 residues. V was shortened by 9 bases and J by 5 bases, with 16 bases between the two germline ends. This CDR3 is CASGHSVMETQYF. CDR3 coding DNA: TGTGCCAGTGGGCACAGTGTTATGGAGACCCAGTACTTC.

The V call is TRBV19, the J call TRBJ2-1; 9 bases are shared with TRBD2. Trimming took 5 bases from V and 7 from J; bases not matched to a gene: 9. This CDR3 has 15 amino acids. Germline CDR1 reads LNHDA; CDR2 reads SQIVND (reference sequence). CDR3 DNA: TGTGCCAGTAGTGGACGGACTAGCGTTCGTAATGAGCAGTTCTTC. Amino acids: CASSGRTSVRNEQFF.

The table lists this clone with a few counts. The V gene is TRBV27, the J gene TRBJ2-7; D gene ambiguous. Trimming shortened V by 6 bases and J by 1 base, and 13 bases separated the two germline ends. There are 14 residues in the CDR3. The germline CDR1 and CDR2 sequences are MNHEY and SMNVEV (reference sequence). CDR3 coding DNA: TGTGCCAGCAGCTACGATTCCGGTTCCTACGAGCAGTACTTC. This encodes CASSYDSGSYEQYF.

The J gene is TRBJ2-7, the V gene TRBV5-1, with a weak D call TRBD1 (6 bases). Germline V gene sequence: CDR1 SGHRS, CDR2 YFSETQ. V was shortened by 1 base and J by 2 bases, with 10 bases between the two germline ends. This CDR3 spans 14 amino acids. The CDR3, as DNA: TGCGCCAGCAGCTTGAACACAGGGCCCTACGAGCAGTACTTC. It translates to CASSLNTGPYEQYF.

CDR3 sequence reads: CASSTQGTSGTIYYEQYF. The CDR3 DNA sequence: TGTGCCAGCAGTACACAGGGGACTAGCGGGACTATATACTACGAGCAGTACTTC. V usage is TRBV2 and J usage is TRBJ2-7; 13 bases fit TRBD2. This CDR3 has 18 amino acids. The V and J ends lost 5 bases and 3 bases, in that order; junction bases with no gene match: 13. Germline assignment: CDR1 SNHLY and CDR2 FYNNEI.

This chain links TRBV27 with TRBJ2-1; 8 bases match TRBD2. CDR3 length: 14 residues. Trimming took 6 bases from V and 6 from J; bases not matched to a gene: 7. Looked up from germline, CDR1 is MNHEY and CDR2 is SMNVEV (reference sequence). The CDR3 protein is CASRLPGLGNEQFF. The CDR3 nucleotides are TGTGCCAGCAGACTACCGGGACTAGGCAATGAGCAGTTCTTC.

The chain couples TRBV7-9 to TRBJ1-5, with TRBD1 matching over 10 bases. The trim removed 5 bases at V and 7 bases at J, leaving 8 bases unmatched. Germline V CDR1 and CDR2: SEHNR, FQNEAQ (reference sequence). This CDR3 is built from 15 residues. The CDR3 DNA is TGTGCCAGCAGCCCCGGGACAGGGGTCGGCCAGCCCCAGCATTTT. It codes for CASSPGTGVGQPQHF.

The chain carries TRBV28 and TRBJ1-3; TRBD1 is a possible D gene (5 bases). The CDR3 extends over 14 amino acids. V dropped 3 bases and J dropped 2 bases, with 8 bases sitting between them. CDR1 is MDHEN and CDR2 is SYDVKM in the germline V gene. CDR3 in DNA: TGTGCCAGCAGTTTTGGGGGGACTGGAAACACCATATATTTT. This codes for CASSFGGTGNTIYF.

This clone was observed a few times. Other DNA sequences within the sample encode an identical CDR3. This chain uses TRBV11-3 with TRBJ1-1; no clear D gene. Germline V CDR1 and CDR2: SGHNT, YENEEA. V was shortened by 1 base and J by 7 bases, with 7 bases between the two germline ends. The CDR3 is 12 residues long. CDR3 protein: CASSLGSGEAFF. Here the CDR3 DNA reads TGTGCCAGCAGCTTAGGGTCGGGTGAAGCTTTCTTT.